This passage covers 10 T cell receptor beta chains from one sample sequenced in a study of blood T cell repertoires in COVID-19. Generated by immunoSEQ multiplex PCR, the TCRdb table keeps only in-frame clones and is missing some. The data show about 100,000 clones, roughly 80% seen once. Material for sequencing was peripheral blood. The receptors were sampled from a man aged 55 to 70 with acute or convalescent COVID-19.

This chain joins TRBV9 and TRBJ1-3; no firm D call. CDR1 is SGDLS, CDR2 YYNGEE, per germline. Trimming left V 1 base short and J 4 bases short, with 15 bases between. This CDR3 is 16 amino acids long. The CDR3 loop reads CASSVTLGLGGNTIYF. CDR3 DNA: TGTGCCAGCAGCGTAACATTAGGACTGGGGGGAAACACCATATATTTT. The full variable domain, in which reference TRBV9 and TRBJ1-3 provide the parts outside the CDR3, is DSGVTQTPKHLITATGQRVTLRCSPRSGDLSVYWYQQSLDQGLQFLIQYYNGEERAKGNILERFSAQQFPDLHSELNLSSLELGDSALYFCASSVTLGLGGNTIYFGEGSWLTVV.

The chain joins TRBV7-8 to TRBJ1-5; the D gene is possibly TRBD1 (5 bases). V gave up 1 base and J gave up 5 bases, with 12 bases separating them. The CDR3 spans 15 residues. In germline, CDR1 is SGHVS, CDR2 FQNEAQ. CDR3 nucleotides: TGTGCCAGCAGCTTAGGGTGGCAGGGCGATCAGCCCCAGCATTTT. Protein product: CASSLGWQGDQPQHF. The whole variable domain, remainder taken from reference TRBV7-8 and TRBJ1-5, is GAGVSQSPRYKVAKRGQDVALRCDPISGHVSLFWYQQALGQGPEFLTYFQNEAQLDKSGLPSDRFFAERPEGSVSTLKIQRTQQEDSAVYLCASSLGWQGDQPQHFGDGTRLSIL.

The chain recombines TRBV6-1 with TRBJ2-7; TRBD1 aligns across 7 bases. CDR1 is MNHNS and CDR2 is SASEGT in the germline V gene. The CDR3 covers 14 residues. Trimming took 1 base from V and 2 from J; bases not matched to a gene: 2. CDR3 amino acids: CASSEGTGTYEQYF. The CDR3 nucleotides are TGTGCCAGCAGTGAAGGGACAGGAACCTACGAGCAGTACTTC.

The CDR3: CASSSSDSINQPQHF. In DNA, the CDR3 is TGTGCCAGCAGTTCCTCCGACAGTATCAATCAGCCCCAGCATTTT. The chain is built from TRBV28 and TRBJ1-5, with a weak D call TRBD1 (5 bases). Germline V gene lookup returns CDR1 MDHEN and CDR2 SYDVKM. The length of the CDR3 is 15 residues. V lost 4 bases and J lost 3, with 13 bases in between.

This sequence joins TRBV27 and TRBJ1-5, with D perhaps TRBD1 (5 bases). From germline, CDR1 is MNHEY and CDR2 SMNVEV (reference sequence). The CDR3 has 15 amino acids. V lost 2 bases to trimming and J lost 8 bases, with 16 bases between them. The CDR3 region has the DNA TGTGCCAGCAGTTTAAAAGTTTCAGGGTTGGAGCCCCAGCATTTT. It is translated as CASSLKVSGLEPQHF.

This chain connects TRBV10-3 to TRBJ2-7; 8 bases match TRBD2. Germline V gene sequence: CDR1 ENHRY, CDR2 SYGVKD. V lost 6 bases to trimming and J lost 2 bases; unmatched junction nucleotides: 12. The CDR3 loop spans 16 amino acids. CDR3 amino acids: CAIRSIAVSGAYEQYF. CDR3 sequence (DNA): TGTGCCATCAGATCCATTGCAGTTAGCGGGGCCTACGAGCAGTACTTC.

V usage is TRBV28 and J usage is TRBJ2-2; 9 nucleotides line up with TRBD2. The germline V gene has CDR1 MDHEN and CDR2 SYDVKM. This CDR3 has 15 residues. V trimming: 5 bases; J trimming: 3 bases; junction bases outside the gene matches: 4. The CDR3 region is CASSVAGEDTGELFF. The CDR3 nucleotides are TGTGCCAGCAGTGTAGCGGGAGAGGACACCGGGGAGCTGTTTTTT.

The CDR3 here is CASSQDAASGRNEQYF. CDR3 nucleotides: TGCGCCAGCAGCCAAGATGCGGCTAGCGGGAGGAACGAGCAGTACTTC. The chain has TRBV4-3 and TRBJ2-7; TRBD2 matches 11 bases. The ends lost 0 bases at V and 5 bases at J; junction bases unmatched: 6. Germline assignment: CDR1 LGHNA and CDR2 YSLEER. There are 16 residues in the CDR3.

The CDR3 protein is CAWSVPWGRGNYGYTF. DNA of the CDR3: TGTGCCTGGAGTGTACCATGGGGAAGGGGTAACTATGGCTACACCTTC. The rearrangement links TRBV30 to TRBJ1-2; weak D call: TRBD1 (5 bases). Germline CDR1 GTSNPN, CDR2 SVGIG (reference sequence). The CDR3 extends over 16 amino acids. V lost 0 bases, J lost 1 base, and 15 bases lay in between.

This clone was counted between two and nine times. The genes are TRBV9 and TRBJ2-3, with 10 nucleotides matching TRBD1. Germline lookup yields CDR1 SGDLS and CDR2 YYNGEE. The length of the CDR3 is 16 residues. V was pared by 4 bases and J by 3 bases, with 8 bases of the junction left unmatched. The CDR3 is CASSPRQGARTDTQYF. CDR3 sequence (DNA): TGTGCCAGCAGCCCCCGACAGGGGGCTCGAACAGATACGCAGTATTTT.